This T cell receptor beta chain was retrieved from a study of shared clonotypes between healthy human individuals (dated by TCRdb to the early 2020s). As for the study more broadly: The cohort included three men and a couple of women between 18 and 49 years of age. Different laboratories and diverse techniques were used to prepare libraries and sequence TCR repertoires, to increase sequencing depth and limit assay-specific biases. For each donor, three plates each were used for CD4 naive and CD4 memory, two plates were used for CD8 naive, and one plate was used for CD8 memory. Per donor, leukapheresis produced somewhere between about 0.8 and 9.5 billion PBMCs. To estimate repertoire size and how much clonotype sharing occurs between individuals, the study deeply sequenced the blood TCR repertoires of 4 to 6 healthy adults. Here is what the overall study found, with its caveats: Across a few donors, approximately 4.9% of naive CD4, over 3% of naive CD8, roughly 2.3% of memory CD4, and around 0.4% of memory CD8 clonotypes were shared. Sampling was limited to blood, and TCR repertoires in tissue likely differ from TCR repertoires in blood. Because the study included only a small number of donors, the genetic and exposure-history diversity represented was limited. Clonotypes shared by all four sorted-subset donors showed higher generation probabilities than non-shared clonotypes. Even with the large sequencing depth, rarefaction of the sorted-subset datasets indicated that sequencing was incomplete. Pairwise subsampling indicated that sequencing depth was expected to affect the degree of clonotype sharing among donors. Estimated clonotype richness was generally larger for naive than for memory subsets.

Worth noting for this clone: The antigen this receptor binds is unknown. Base qualities are missing; no much larger clone stands one base away.

The donors were healthy, HIV-negative adults who had no recently reported acute infections or vaccinations. Only Caucasian adults living in Nashville, Tennessee, USA were represented among the donors. CD4+ T cells were enriched through magnetic negative selection, after which naive cells were positively selected on CD45RA and the remaining negative fraction served as the memory subset. Blood was collected by leukapheresis, and PBMCs were isolated by Ficoll-Histopaque density gradient centrifugation and then cryopreserved in liquid nitrogen vapor phase. Analytical flow cytometry was used to check the purity and quantity of every magnetically sorted T cell population. Genomic DNA was isolated from every sorted fraction and measured by UV absorbance on a Nanodrop 2000c. Using the deep immunoSEQ assay, TCR CDR3 regions were amplified from genomic DNA by multiplex PCR. For each cell subset, the extracted genomic DNA was distributed evenly across all wells of several immunoSEQ 96-well plates, and each plate served as one replicate. For sorted subsets, each replicate PCR was loaded with approximately 0.2 ug genomic DNA, equivalent to 30,000 or so T cell genomes. Purified libraries were measured with a Qubit 3.0 fluorometer, size-checked on a Bioanalyzer 2100, and measured again with the KAPA Library Quantification kit. Every immunoSEQ 96-well plate was sequenced on a dedicated single-read 150-cycle Illumina NextSeq 550 flow cell. The paper's data handling went like this. Because the immunoSEQ output included only junctional sequences and no quality scores, the filtering could not be the same as the filtering used for full-length reads. Sequences were annotated with PyIR, a Python wrapper for IgBLAST v1.9, using IMGT germline references to assign V/J genes and CDR3. Reads were filtered out if the reads had weak V/J assignments (E-value above 1e-6), no CDR3, stop codons, out-of-frame junctions, or ambiguous translated residues. V3J clonotypes were defined as sequences sharing an identical inferred V gene, J gene, and CDR3 amino acid sequence. To compute the percentage overlap between repertoires, the number of shared unique clonotypes was divided by the size of the smaller repertoire. RTK rarefaction, the Chao1 estimator, and Recon v2.1 estimates of unobserved clonotypes were used to assess repertoire richness. OLGA was used to compute generation probabilities for all TCRbeta clonotypes that the gDNA method yielded from several donors. As stored in TCRdb, this immuneACCESS dataset retains in-frame rearrangements with V and J assigned. A fraction of the clones does not appear; measured against another copy, unresolved V genes explain less than half of the discrepancy, and the remainder lacks a known reason. The V and J calls and clone size were taken over from that table, and D and trimming were inferred from the DNA. This sample comprises some 2,100,000 clones, around 95% of them detected only once. Around 0.13% of the sample belongs to the ten largest clones.

The CDR3 goes from the cysteine to the phenylalanine over 15 residues. The DNA shown is the 45-base CDR3, in frame from base 1. Taken from the germline V gene, the CDR1 and CDR2 loops are ENHRY and SYGVKD. Trimming costs V 1 base and J 1 base, and their ends lie 10 bases apart. The chain uses TRBV10-3 and TRBJ2-5; the best D guess is TRBD1, with 6 bases matching. This clonotype was sampled from a man younger than 30 in good health. The sequencing sample was made of naive CD4+ T cells sorted from blood. This sample's cell subset or site label indicates: CD45RA+ positively selected. The sequenced DNA: TGTGCCATCAGTGAGTTAGGCAGGGGCCAAGAGACCCAGTACTTC. This codes for CAISELGRGQETQYF.